A single sample gave rise to the 11 T cell receptor beta chains below, sequenced in a study of T-cell reconstitution after alpha-beta-depleted transplantation in children. Preparing the TCRbeta library involved the use of unique molecular identifiers. TCRdb analysed the PCR reads with MiXCR anew, one entry per CDR3 protein. The sample contains about 900,000 distinct CDR3 sequences, around 30% of which appear only once. This specimen consisted of PBMCs, mostly from graft donor cells, obtained 360 days after TCRalphabeta/CD19-depleted stem cell transplant. The receptor source for this set is a boy under two years old who had a stem cell transplant for SCID, so the T cells may come from the graft donor.

This clonotype was counted between two and nine times. This sequence joins TRBV20-1 and TRBJ2-1; 8 positions agree with TRBD2. Trimming cost V 3 bases and J 8 bases; bases outside gene matches: 9. Germline-derived CDR1 and CDR2 are DFQATT and SNEGSKA (reference sequence). The CDR3 sequence is 14 residues long. CDR3 sequence (DNA): TGCAGTGCTAGGCCTGGCGGGGGGTTCGATGAGCAGTTCTTC. Its protein is CSARPGGGFDEQFF.

This clonotype was seen a few times. This sequence joins TRBV11-2 and TRBJ2-1; D gene uncertain. The CDR3 has 11 amino acids. V shed 2 bases and J shed 8 bases, with 4 bases lying between them. Looked up from germline, CDR1 is SGHAT and CDR2 is FQNNGV. The CDR3 here is CASSLTYEQFF. The CDR3 DNA sequence: TGTGCCAGCAGCTTAACATATGAGCAGTTCTTC. The whole variable domain, filled in from reference TRBV11-2 and TRBJ2-1, reads EAGVAQSPRYKIIEKRQSVAFWCNPISGHATLYWYQQILGQGPKLLIQFQNNGVVDDSQLPKDRFSAERLKGVDSTLKIQPAKLEDSAVYLCASSLTYEQFFGPGTRLTVL.

This clonotype was seen only a few times. The chain recombines TRBV2 with TRBJ1-5; D unresolved. Germline lookup yields CDR1 SNHLY and CDR2 FYNNEI. Trimming took off 0 bases at V and 3 bases at J, with 3 bases between the two ends. The CDR3 is made up of 13 amino acids. The DNA for the CDR3 is TGTGCCAGCAGTGAAGCCCTCAATCAGCCCCAGCATTTT. As protein: CASSEALNQPQHF.

This clonotype was recorded a few times. V is TRBV15 and J is TRBJ2-6; no definite D call. The ends were cut back, 8 bases at V and 1 base at J, with 12 bases in the middle. CDR1 LNHNV and CDR2 YYDKDF come from the germline V gene (reference sequence). The CDR3 is made up of 15 amino acids. CDR3 sequence reads: CATGRTRSGANVLTF. The DNA of the CDR3 is TGTGCCACCGGAAGGACCCGATCTGGGGCCAACGTCCTGACTTTC.

The sample holds a few counts of this clonotype. The CDR3 DNA is TGTGCCAGCAGGCTGAGTAGCCCACGGGGTCAAGAGACCCAGTACTTC. The encoded protein is CASRLSSPRGQETQYF. The chain uses TRBV7-4 and TRBJ2-5; D may be TRBD2 (5 bases). Trimming shortened V by 6 bases and J by 2 bases, and 19 bases separated the two germline ends. The CDR3 length is 16 residues. Germline V gives CDR1 SGHVT, CDR2 SQSDAQ.

The chain joins TRBV6-5 to TRBJ2-7; the D is unclear. Germline V lookup: CDR1 MNHEY, CDR2 SVGAGI. Between the trimmed V and J ends, which lost 2 bases and 1 base, there was a span of 12 bases. CDR3 size: 15 residues. CDR3 DNA sequence: TGTGCCAGCAGTTACCGCACTTTACTTTCCTACGAGCAGTACTTC. It translates to CASSYRTLLSYEQYF.

The genes are TRBV12-3 or TRBV12-4 and TRBJ2-7, with D uncertain. Trimming took 3 bases from V and 5 from J, leaving 8 bases between them. The CDR3 totals 12 residues. This chain's CDR3 is CASSFHGDEQYF. CDR3 in DNA: TGTGCCAGCAGTTTTCATGGGGACGAGCAGTACTTC.

This clonotype was seen repeatedly, ten times or more. The chain is built from TRBV5-1 and TRBJ2-1; 8 nucleotides match TRBD1. Germline lookup yields CDR1 SGHRS and CDR2 YFSETQ. Losses at the gene ends were 0 bases for V and 2 bases for J; bases not matched to a gene: 4. This CDR3 comprises 16 residues. CDR3 residues: CASSLGSGGTYNEQFF. Here the CDR3 DNA reads TGCGCCAGCAGCTTGGGTTCAGGGGGCACCTACAATGAGCAGTTCTTC. The full variable domain, in which reference TRBV5-1 and TRBJ2-1 provide the parts outside the CDR3, is KAGVTQTPRYLIKTRGQQVTLSCSPISGHRSVSWYQQTPGQGLQFLFEYFSETQRNKGNFPGRFSGRQFSNSRSEMNVSTLELGDSALYLCASSLGSGGTYNEQFFGPGTRLTVL.

The V and J genes are TRBV10-3 and TRBJ1-3; D is unclear. This CDR3 has 19 amino acids. Trimming pared 3 bases from V and 0 bases from J, leaving 21 bases between. Germline assignment: CDR1 ENHRY and CDR2 SYGVKD. The CDR3 loop reads CAISDQVIPRKSSGNTIYF. The DNA of the CDR3 is TGTGCCATCAGTGACCAAGTTATACCCCGGAAAAGCTCTGGAAACACCATATATTTT.

The chain carries TRBV5-1 and TRBJ2-3; perhaps TRBD1 as D (5 bases). This CDR3 has 14 amino acids. Germline CDR1 SGHRS, CDR2 YFSETQ. Trimming cost V 4 bases and J 2 bases, with 11 bases left between them. CDR3 sequence reads: CASSLNRYTDTQYF. DNA of the CDR3: TGCGCCAGCAGCCTAAACAGGTACACAGATACGCAGTATTTT.

CDR3 amino acids: CSARDWSGGAYEQYF. Here the CDR3 DNA reads TGCAGTGCTAGAGATTGGAGCGGGGGGGCCTACGAGCAGTACTTC. The chain couples TRBV20-1 to TRBJ2-7, with TRBD2 matching 10 bases. The junction had 4 bases not matched to a gene; V was cut back by 0 bases and J by 2 bases. Looked up from germline, CDR1 is DFQATT and CDR2 is SNEGSKA (reference sequence). This CDR3 spans 15 amino acids.